This TCR beta chain was sequenced during a study of regulatory T cells in long-lasting Graves disease. Overall study findings and caveats: Analysis covered peripheral blood alone, not thyroid tissue. Favored usage of TRBV28, TRBJ1-2 and TRBJ2-5 was recorded in persistent disease.

This clonotype was counted between two and nine times. Its antigen is as yet unknown. V lost 4 bases and J lost 0, with 8 bases in between. This CDR3 spans 15 amino acids. Germline V gives CDR1 SGHRS, CDR2 YFSETQ. Arm-PCR of CDR3 regions and iRepertoire HTBI primers were the basis on which TCR beta libraries were built. Each CDR3 protein is one row after TCRdb ran MiXCR on the multiplex PCR reads. Among about 470,000 distinct CDR3 sequences listed, around 21% were seen once. As to time point: persistent/refractory GD, antithyroid drugs over 5 years with positive TRAb. The TCR library used RNA extracted from PBMCs.

The V and J genes are TRBV5-1 and TRBJ2-6, with a possible D match to TRBD1 (6 bases). The sequences come from peripheral blood mononuclear cells (PBMCs), collected when the disease was refractory, from a patient treated with antithyroid drugs. This receptor was obtained from a female donor with Graves disease. This chain's CDR3 is CASSPGDSGANVLTF. The CDR3 DNA follows: TGCGCCAGCAGCCCAGGGGACTCTGGGGCCAACGTCCTGACTTTC.